This T cell receptor beta chain was retrieved from a study of cytomegalovirus exposure and HLA in healthy donors. The study's findings and limits: Earlier findings revealed that most TCR beta V segments proved productive either about 90% or about 30% of the time.

The primer mix had 60 Vbeta and 13 Jbeta primers. Produced via immunoSEQ multiplex PCR; TCRdb's table is partial and in-frame only. Here the sample spans under 200,000 clones, over 80% being singletons. A remark on this clone: Its antigen is unidentified.

Germline CDR1 ENHRY, CDR2 SYGVKD. V shed 6 bases and J shed 1 base, with 6 bases lying between them. This CDR3 has 12 amino acids. Sequenced input: PBMCs. The clonotype was recovered from a human donor in good health. The rearrangement joins TRBV10-3 to TRBJ1-1; D unclear. The CDR3 nucleotides are TGTGCCATCAGGGTAGCGAACACTGAAGCTTTCTTT. Protein sequence: CAIRVANTEAFF.